This record concerns one T cell receptor beta chain sequence. The antigen is not known. The data were taken from a study of T-cell memory formation after mild COVID-19. Whole-study context: The two donors had largely donor-specific TCR clusters.

Study-level findings and limits: Mostly located in CM and EM were contracting CD4+ clones, with contracting CD8+ clones located in EMRA.

MiXCR, applied by TCRdb to the 5' RACE reads, yields one record per CDR3 protein. The sample has over 300,000 distinct CDR3 sequences; 20% to 25% are singletons. Germline V gene lookup returns CDR1 SGDLS and CDR2 YYNGEE. The CDR3 sequence is 15 residues long. V lost 3 bases, J lost 2 bases, and 9 bases lay in between. The TCR sequence derives from a man between 18 and 29 years old who had mild COVID-19 (a few samples of this study predate the infection). Cell type and time point are not known. V usage is TRBV9 and J usage is TRBJ2-6; either TRBD1 or TRBD2 may supply D (6 bases each). The sequencing sample was made of PBMCs or a T cell subset sorted from them (not recorded which). The CDR3 DNA sequence: TGTGCCAGCAGCGCCGGGGGCGCTGGGGCCAACGTCCTGACTTTC. This sequence encodes CASSAGGAGANVLTF.